Presented here are 8 T cell receptor beta chains from one specimen sequenced in a study of technical replicates of blood from a few donors. Repertoires were generated with immunoSEQ multiplex PCR, while TCRdb's copy carries only in-frame clones and drops some. The top ten hold 0.42% of the sample, which has 70,000 to 80,000 clones, roughly 90% seen once. Sequencing was done on a sample of T cells isolated from PBMCs. These receptors came from a human donor in good health.

The rearrangement links TRBV18 to TRBJ2-2; D call uncertain. Germline-derived CDR1 and CDR2 are KGHSH and LQKENI. There are 12 residues in the CDR3. V dropped 10 bases and J dropped 4 bases, with 10 bases sitting between them. DNA for the CDR3: TGTGCCACGTCGGTTGCCACCGGGGAGCTGTTTTTT. It yields the protein CATSVATGELFF. Combining the CDR3 with reference TRBV18 and TRBJ2-2 gives the whole variable domain NAGVMQNPRHLVRRRGQEARLRCSPMKGHSHVYWYRQLPEEGLKFMVYLQKENIIDESGMPKERFSAEFPKEGPSILRIQQVVRGDSAAYFCATSVATGELFFGEGSRLTVL.

For this clone: The same CDR3 can be traced to other DNA sequences in this sample. The gene calls are TRBV10-3 and TRBJ1-5; possible D gene TRBD1, 6 bases. V gave up 9 bases and J gave up 2 bases, with 8 bases separating them. The germline CDR1 and CDR2 sequences are ENHRY and SYGVKD. The CDR3 extends over 12 amino acids. CDR3 in amino acids: CAIRQGNQPQHF. The CDR3, as DNA: TGTGCCATTAGACAGGGCAATCAGCCCCAGCATTTT.

This sequence joins TRBV29-1 and TRBJ2-7; 7 bases fit TRBD2. The CDR3 loop spans 13 amino acids. Looked up from germline, CDR1 is SQVTM and CDR2 is ANQGSEA. Trimming cost V 5 bases and J 1 base; bases outside gene matches: 5. This CDR3 is CSVWGGISYEQYF. As DNA, the CDR3 is TGCAGCGTTTGGGGGGGGATTTCCTACGAGCAGTACTTC.

The chain couples TRBV4-3 to TRBJ2-7; possibly TRBD1 for D (5 bases). The germline V and J ends were trimmed by 0 bases and 9 bases, with 12 bases remaining between them. Per the germline V gene, CDR1 is LGHNA and CDR2 is YSLEER. The CDR3 sequence is 13 residues long. The CDR3 sequence: CASSQDRDHGQYF. The CDR3 region has the DNA TGCGCCAGCAGCCAAGACAGGGATCACGGGCAGTACTTC.

The chain uses TRBV28 and TRBJ1-4; TRBD1 matches at 8 bases. Germline V lookup: CDR1 MDHEN, CDR2 SYDVKM. With 5 bases clipped from V and 4 bases from J, the junction kept 9 bases outside the gene matches. The CDR3 covers 16 residues. The CDR3 protein is CASSRTGTGLNEKLFF. The CDR3 bases are TGTGCCAGCAGTCGAACCGGGACAGGCCTTAATGAAAAACTGTTTTTT.

V gene TRBV4-1 combines with J gene TRBJ2-2; the match to TRBD1 covers 11 bases. The CDR3 spans 19 residues. Germline CDR1 MGHRA, CDR2 YSYEKL. Unmatched junction bases numbered 14, after V lost 5 bases and J lost 3 bases. CDR3 in DNA: TGCGCCAGCAGCTGGATTCCCGGGACAGGGGGTTGGTACACCGGGGAGCTGTTTTTT. This translates into CASSWIPGTGGWYTGELFF.

The rearrangement joins TRBV7-8 to TRBJ2-5, with 7 bases aligning to TRBD2. Looked up from germline, CDR1 is SGHVS and CDR2 is FQNEAQ. The CDR3 runs 15 residues. The V and J ends lost 4 bases and 7 bases, in that order; junction bases with no gene match: 12. CDR3 protein: CASSYVAGAFGTQYF. The CDR3 DNA reads TGTGCCAGCAGCTACGTGGCGGGAGCGTTTGGGACCCAGTACTTC.

Written as DNA, the CDR3 is TGTGCCAGCAGCCCTCACCCGCAGGGTTGGAACTATGGCTACACCTTC. Amino acid sequence: CASSPHPQGWNYGYTF. The chain combines TRBV14 with TRBJ1-2; a possible D gene is TRBD1 (5 bases). V lost 4 bases to trimming and J lost 2 bases, with 17 bases between them. The CDR3 consists of 16 residues. Germline loops: CDR1 SGHDN, CDR2 FVKESK.